A selection of T cell receptor beta chains follows, all from one sample in a study of beta chain features in type 1 diabetes. The assay was immunoSEQ multiplex PCR, and TCRdb's table has in-frame clones only and misses some. Among hundreds of thousands of clones listed, about 12% were seen once. The source material was naive CD4+ T cells from blood. Every receptor here comes from a man between 18 and 29 years old in good health. The CDR3 runs from the conserved cysteine through the conserved F or W. The D gene is left open where the match is weak. Only part of the rows carry a size: once, few, many, or a class if the clone is expanded.

15 | TRBJ1-4 | TRBV28 | - | - | TGTGCCAGCAGTCCACCGGGCAGGGATGATGAAAAACTGTTTTTT | CASSPPGRDDEKLFF
12 | TRBJ1-5 | TRBV7-2 | few | - | TGTGCCAGCAGCCCCTCGGGGGAGCCCCAGCATTTT | CASSPSGEPQHF
15 | TRBJ2-5 | TRBV19 | few | TRBD1 | TGTGCCAGTAGTTTCCCCGGGACAGGTTTGATGGACCAGTACTTC | CASSFPGTGLMDQYF
15 | TRBJ1-6 | TRBV5-4 | few | - | TGTGCCAGCAGCTCCGACGGGAGAGATAATTCACCCCTCCACTTT | CASSSDGRDNSPLHF
16 | TRBJ1-3 | TRBV5-8 | - | - | TGTGCCAGCAGCTTCCGACTGCGAACGGCAGGAAACACCATATATTTT | CASSFRLRTAGNTIYF
14 | TRBJ1-4 | TRBV5-4 | few | TRBD1 | TGTGCCAGCAGCGCCTCTCAGGGGGACGAAAAACTGTTTTTT | CASSASQGDEKLFF
15 | TRBJ2-7 | TRBV7-8 | few | TRBD2 | TGTGCCAGCAGCCGTAGCGGGGGGGCATCCTACGAGCAGTACTTC | CASSRSGGASYEQYF
15 | TRBJ2-7 | TRBV4-2 | - | - | TGTGCCAGCAGCCAAGAACAGGCGAGCTCCTACGAGCAGTACTTC | CASSQEQASSYEQYF
16 | TRBJ2-2 | TRBV18 | - | TRBD2 | TGTGCCAGCTCACCTACTAGCGGATCGGGCACCGGGGAGCTGTTTTTT | CASSPTSGSGTGELFF
15 | TRBJ1-2 | TRBV9 | few | TRBD1 | TGTGCCAGCAGCGTAGAAGGGACAGGGGGCCGTGGCTACACCTTC | CASSVEGTGGRGYTF
15 | TRBJ2-1 | TRBV5-4 | few | TRBD2 | TGTGCCAGCAGCTTGCCGCTAGCGGTAAGCTATGAGCAGTTCTTC | CASSLPLAVSYEQFF
16 | TRBJ2-7 | TRBV18 | few | - | TGTGCCAGCTCACCAAATGTCTTGCAGGGTAACTACGAGCAGTACTTC | CASSPNVLQGNYEQYF
15 | TRBJ2-1 | TRBV5-1 | few | - | TGCGCCAGCAGCGCAGGACAGCCTCCCTACAATGAGCAGTTCTTC | CASSAGQPPYNEQFF
14 | TRBJ2-5 | TRBV28 | few | TRBD2 | TGTGCCAGCAGTATAGCGGGGCCACAAGAGACCCAGTACTTC | CASSIAGPQETQYF
14 | TRBJ2-7 | TRBV6-5 | - | TRBD2 | TGTGCCAGCAGTTACGGTAGCGGGGACTACGAGCAGTACTTC | CASSYGSGDYEQYF
16 | TRBJ2-4 | TRBV7-8 | - | TRBD1 | TGTGCCAGCAGCTTAGAGAGACAGGGGCGTAGAAACATTCAGTACTTC | CASSLERQGRRNIQYF
14 | TRBJ2-3 | TRBV6-1 | few | - | TGTGCCAGCAGAAGCGGAGGGAGACCAGATACGCAGTATTTT | CASRSGGRPDTQYF
17 | TRBJ2-2 | TRBV5-6 | few | TRBD2 | TGTGCCAGCAGCAGGGGGACTAGCGGGAGGTTTGGCGGGGAGCTGTTTTTT | CASSRGTSGRFGGELFF
14 | TRBJ2-2 | TRBV19 | - | - | TGTGCCAGTAGTCCTATATGGAGCACCGGGGAGCTGTTTTTT | CASSPIWSTGELFF
17 | TRBJ2-7 | TRBV4-1 | - | TRBD1 | TGCGCCAGCAGCCGACGTACCGGACAGGGGAGCTCCTACGAGCAGTACTTC | CASSRRTGQGSSYEQYF
15 | TRBJ2-5 | TRBV30 | - | TRBD2 | TGTGCCTGGAGTGTACCTAGCGGGGGGTGGGAGACCCAGTACTTC | CAWSVPSGGWETQYF
13 | TRBJ2-2 | TRBV2 | - | - | TGTGCCAGCAGTCCTACAGACACCGGGGAGCTGTTTTTT | CASSPTDTGELFF
14 | TRBJ1-1 | TRBV7-2 | few | - | TGTGCCAGCAGCTTAGAGACAGCTAACACTGAAGCTTTCTTT | CASSLETANTEAFF
16 | TRBJ2-1 | TRBV12-5 | few | TRBD2 | TGTGCTAGTGGTTTGGTACTAGCGGGCTCCTACAATGAGCAGTTCTTC | CASGLVLAGSYNEQFF
14 | TRBJ1-3 | TRBV4-2 | few | - | TGTGCCAGCAGCCAAGAGAGCATGGGAAACACCATATATTTT | CASSQESMGNTIYF
14 | TRBJ2-2 | TRBV30 | few | - | TGTGCCTGGACCAGTTTCAGGGGACCCGGGGAGCTGTTTTTT | CAWTSFRGPGELFF
15 | TRBJ2-5 | TRBV2 | - | TRBD2 | TGTGCCAGCACCCATAGCGGGGGGCCTGATGAGACCCAGTACTTC | CASTHSGGPDETQYF
15 | TRBJ1-5 | TRBV30 | few | TRBD1 | TGTGCCTGGAGTCGGAGACAGGGGGGCAATCAGCCCCAGCATTTT | CAWSRRQGGNQPQHF
14 | TRBJ1-5 | TRBV7-2 | once | - | TGTGCCAGCAGCTTACCGGTACCCAATCAGCCCCAGCATTTT | CASSLPVPNQPQHF
16 | TRBJ2-5 | TRBV7-9 | - | TRBD2 | TGTGCCAGCAGCTTAGCGGGGCTAGCGGGAGAGGAGACCCAGTACTTC | CASSLAGLAGEETQYF
13 | TRBJ1-2 | TRBV27 | - | - | TGTGCCAGCAGTTTAGTGGAGGGCGAGGGCTACACCTTC | CASSLVEGEGYTF
15 | TRBJ2-1 | TRBV25-1 | few | - | TGTGCCAGCAGGTATGCCTTGGGGGGCTACAATGAGCAGTTCTTC | CASRYALGGYNEQFF
15 | TRBJ2-1 | TRBV5-4 | few | TRBD2 | TGTGCCAGCAGCGGTACCGGGACTAGGGTCAATGAGCAGTTCTTC | CASSGTGTRVNEQFF
15 | TRBJ2-2 | TRBV2 | few | TRBD2 | TGTGCCAGCAGTGGCCGACTAGCGGGTTTAGGGGAGCTGTTTTTT | CASSGRLAGLGELFF
15 | TRBJ1-5 | TRBV4-1 | - | TRBD1 | TGCGCCAGCAGCCAACTGACAGGGGGCGATCAGCCCCAGCATTTT | CASSQLTGGDQPQHF
16 | TRBJ2-3 | TRBV7-3 | - | - | TGTGCCAGCAGCCTACTTGGCAGGGCTAGCACAGATACGCAGTATTTT | CASSLLGRASTDTQYF
16 | TRBJ1-1 | TRBV5-1 | few | TRBD1 | TGCGCCAGCAGCTTAGGTCCGGGACAGGGGAACACTGAAGCTTTCTTT | CASSLGPGQGNTEAFF
14 | TRBJ2-3 | TRBV18 | - | - | TGTGCCAGCTCACGACAGGATTACACAGATACGCAGTATTTT | CASSRQDYTDTQYF
16 | TRBJ2-3 | TRBV4-1 | few | TRBD2 | TGCGCCAGCAGCCAAAGCGGGGCCGACCTCACAGATACGCAGTATTTT | CASSQSGADLTDTQYF
14 | TRBJ2-3 | TRBV11-2 | few | TRBD2 | TGTGCCAGCAGCTTTAGCGGGGGGGCAGATACGCAGTATTTT | CASSFSGGADTQYF
16 | TRBJ1-6 | TRBV9 | - | - | TGTGCCAGCAGCGTCCACCCGGACATCCGAAATTCACCCCTCCACTTT | CASSVHPDIRNSPLHF
16 | TRBJ2-5 | TRBV18 | few | - | TGTGCCAGCTCCTATTCGCTAGCGAACTTCCAAGAGACCCAGTACTTC | CASSYSLANFQETQYF
14 | TRBJ2-1 | TRBV4-2 | few | - | TGTGCCAGCAGCCAAGGGTTCACAGACAATGAGCAGTTCTTC | CASSQGFTDNEQFF
11 | TRBJ2-7 | TRBV5-6 | - | - | TGTGCCAGCAGCTTATCAGGCGTGCAGTACTTC | CASSLSGVQYF
13 | TRBJ1-4 | TRBV25-1 | - | - | TGTGCCAGCAACCGGGGGATGGGGGAAAAACTGTTTTTT | CASNRGMGEKLFF
17 | TRBJ2-1 | TRBV9 | - | - | TGTGCCAGCAGCGTAGATCTGGGACTGGGGTACCACAATGAGCAGTTCTTC | CASSVDLGLGYHNEQFF
17 | TRBJ2-5 | TRBV12-5 | - | - | TGTGCTAGTGGTTTGTCAATAGGAGGGAGGGGGGCGAAGACCCAGTACTTC | CASGLSIGGRGAKTQYF
13 | TRBJ1-1 | TRBV7-3 | few | TRBD1 | TGTGCCAGCAGCGAGGGGGCGAACACTGAAGCTTTCTTT | CASSEGANTEAFF
16 | TRBJ2-7 | TRBV7-2 | - | TRBD2 | TGTGCCAGCAGCTTAGTCGTGACTAGCGGGAGGTGGGAGCAGTACTTC | CASSLVVTSGRWEQYF
13 | TRBJ1-2 | TRBV5-1 | - | - | TGCGCCAGCAGCTTGGAGGGGGACTATGGCTACACCTTC | CASSLEGDYGYTF
17 | TRBJ2-1 | TRBV9 | - | TRBD1 | TGTGCCAGCAGCGTAGATTTACAGGGGAGCTCCTACAATGAGCAGTTCTTC | CASSVDLQGSSYNEQFF
16 | TRBJ2-3 | TRBV7-2 | - | TRBD2 | TGTGCCAGCAGCTTCAGACTAGCGGGGGGCACAGATACGCAGTATTTT | CASSFRLAGGTDTQYF